This T cell receptor beta chain was profiled in a study of cytomegalovirus exposure and HLA in healthy donors. Whole-study context: In terms of ancestry, the Caucasian-associated cluster contained about four fifths of the roughly 400 genotyped donors. Study conclusions and caveats: A later analysis linked 16,951 TCR beta sequences to HLA alleles at 0.05 false discovery rate.

Amplification used 60 Vbeta primers and 13 Jbeta primers. The protocol was immunoSEQ multiplex PCR, while the TCRdb copy is restricted to in-frame clones and leaves out a portion. This table holds roughly 200,000 clones, approximately 82% found once. Germline V CDR1 and CDR2: SSHAT, FNYEAQ (reference sequence). The CDR3 contains 16 residues. With regard to this clone: No antigen is known for it. The junction departs from germline at one end; a sequencing error may be responsible.

This sequence joins TRBV7-7 and TRBJ2-5; D is perhaps TRBD2 (5 bases). This sequence originates from a woman aged 40 to 49 in good health and CMV-seronegative. Sample: PBMCs. The CDR3 loop is CASSLAMSGARQTQYF. CDR3 in DNA: TGTGCTAGCAGCTTAGCGATGTCCGGAGCTCGTCAGACCCAGTACTTC. The full variable domain, in which reference TRBV7-7 and TRBJ2-5 provide the parts outside the CDR3, is GAGVSQSPRYKVTKRGQDVTLRCDPISSHATLYWYQQALGQGPEFLTYFNYEAQPDKSGLPSDRFSAERPEGSISTLTIQRTEQRDSAMYRCASSLAMSGARQTQYFGPGTRLLVL.